This T cell receptor beta chain was identified during a study of human T cells and chemical hapten exposure. Overall study context: Per-sample TCR yield variation was attributed mainly to small pooled library volume differences.

Individual cDNA molecules each carried unique molecular identifiers attached by the library. TCRdb passed the RACE reads through MiXCR, listing each CDR3 protein once. The table has 250,000 to 300,000 distinct CDR3 sequences, around 7.3% seen once. The sample's time point: pre-sensitization, week 0. Treatment defined: therapeutic diphenylcyclopropenone sensitization with weekly scalp DPC. Blood draws came before every patch-test application. Extraction of total RNA was performed on unfractionated whole blood. Trimming took off 0 bases at V and 9 bases at J, with 9 bases between the two ends. The CDR3 consists of 13 residues. In germline, CDR1 is SGHTA, CDR2 FQGNSA. This clonotype turned up a few times.

This sequence was found in a man between 18 and 29 years old with alopecia areata. Some clones in this sample may be carry-over from other donors' samples. The chain employs TRBV7-2 and TRBJ2-1; possibly TRBD2 for D (5 bases). Sample: whole blood, taken in connection with sensitization to the hapten diphenylcyclopropenone (DPC). The CDR3 sequence: CASSLAHGSEQFF. CDR3 sequence (DNA): TGTGCCAGCAGCTTAGCTCATGGGAGTGAGCAGTTCTTC.